The 20 T cell receptor beta chains reported below all come from one sample, sequenced in a study of CD4 and CD8 cells across lung adenocarcinoma regions. One entry per CDR3 protein, called by TCRdb with MiXCR from the PCR reads. The sample has 5,000 to 7,000 distinct CDR3 sequences, 45% to 65% seen once. Sequenced sample: CD4+ T cells from the center of a lung tumor. The receptor source for this set is a female donor with lung adenocarcinoma. The CD4 and CD8 labels of this study may be unreliable.

CDR3 DNA sequence: TGTGCCAGCAGTTACCTACAGGGGGCTGGTGGCAATCAGCCCCAGCATTTT. It translates to CASSYLQGAGGNQPQHF. This chain uses TRBV6-2 or TRBV6-3 with TRBJ1-5; 9 nucleotides line up with TRBD1. CDR1 and CDR2 from the germline V gene are MNHEY and SVGEGT. The trim removed 2 bases at V and 2 bases at J, leaving 7 bases unmatched. This CDR3 has 17 amino acids.

Within the sample, this clonotype is large. CDR3 residues: CASSYVGSNEYEQYF. CDR3 nucleotide sequence: TGTGCCAGCAGTTATGTTGGGAGCAATGAGTACGAGCAGTACTTC. The J gene is TRBJ2-1, the V gene TRBV6-5; tentatively, D is TRBD2 (5 bases). The J call may be in error: the DNA end matches TRBJ2-7 better. This CDR3 contains 15 residues. The germline gives CDR1 MNHEY, CDR2 SVGAGI.

The V gene is TRBV20-1, the J gene TRBJ2-1, with D possibly being TRBD1 or TRBD2 (5 bases each). Trimming took 0 bases from V and 7 from J, leaving 19 bases between them. This CDR3 region has 16 residues. Per germline, CDR1 DFQATT and CDR2 SNEGSKA (reference sequence). This CDR3 is CSARDLAGGETNEQFF. CDR3 in DNA: TGCAGTGCTAGAGATCTTGCTGGGGGAGAGACGAATGAGCAGTTCTTC.

This clonotype was seen a handful of times. V gene TRBV4-1 combines with J gene TRBJ2-3, with 10 bases fitting TRBD2. The CDR3 totals 17 residues. In germline, CDR1 is MGHRA, CDR2 YSYEKL. The trim removed 4 bases at V and 4 bases at J, leaving 11 bases unmatched. The CDR3 loop reads CASSRILKREGADTQYF. CDR3 sequence (DNA): TGCGCCAGCAGCCGGATATTAAAGCGGGAGGGGGCAGATACGCAGTATTTT.

By share of the sample, this clonotype is large. The chain has TRBV6-1 and TRBJ2-3; the match to TRBD1 covers 11 bases. Germline V gene sequence: CDR1 MNHNS, CDR2 SASEGT. The CDR3 contains 15 residues. V was pared by 6 bases and J by 4 bases, with 6 bases of the junction left unmatched. CDR3 loop: CASREGDRGSDTQYF. In nucleotides, the CDR3 is TGTGCCAGCAGAGAGGGGGACAGGGGGTCAGATACGCAGTATTTT.

The chain couples TRBV6-5 to TRBJ2-1; tentative D call: TRBD1 (6 bases). The end of the DNA fits TRBJ2-7 better, so the J call may be wrong. CDR1 is MNHEY and CDR2 is SVGAGI in the germline V gene. The CDR3 runs 15 residues. CDR3 protein: CASSHEGHSSYEQYF. The CDR3 nucleotides are TGTGCCAGCAGTCACGAGGGACACTCCTCCTACGAGCAGTACTTC.

This clonotype has only a few counts. The CDR3 protein is CASSPGTGPYEQYF. Written as DNA, the CDR3 is TGTGCCAGCAGCCCGGGGACCGGGCCCTACGAGCAGTACTTC. The rearrangement links TRBV5-4 to TRBJ2-7, with D possibly called TRBD1 or TRBD2 (5 bases each). Germline V gene data show CDR1 as SGHNT and CDR2 as YYREEE (reference sequence). The V end lost 4 bases, the J end lost 2 bases, and 13 bases lay between the germline ends. The CDR3 contains 14 residues.

This sequence joins TRBV6-1 and TRBJ1-1; weak D call: TRBD1 (6 bases). V was pared by 6 bases and J by 11 bases, with 13 bases between. CDR3 size: 11 residues. Germline values: CDR1 MNHNS, CDR2 SASEGT. CDR3 amino acids: CASSEIRGAFF. Here the CDR3 DNA reads TGTGCCAGCAGCGAGATCAGGGGCGCTTTCTTT.

Turning to this clonotype: Compared with germline, one end of the junction differs, possibly owing to a read error. The chain employs TRBV25-1 and TRBJ2-3, with 8 nucleotides matching TRBD2. The CDR3 length is 15 residues. The germline V gene encodes CDR1 MGHDK and CDR2 SYGVNS. The CDR3 spells CARGLGGGAGDTQYF. CDR3 DNA: TGTGCCAGGGGGCTCGGGGGGGGAGCCGGAGATACGCAGTATTTC.

This clonotype was observed a few times. V is TRBV3-1 and J is TRBJ2-5, with 10 positions matching TRBD2. This CDR3 is built from 18 residues. The V and J ends lost 1 base and 0 bases, in that order; junction bases with no gene match: 8. The V gene's germline CDR1 is LGHDT and CDR2 YNNKEL (reference sequence). CDR3: CASSQGLAGLGYQETQYF. In nucleotides, the CDR3 is TGTGCCAGCAGCCAAGGACTAGCGGGCTTGGGGTACCAAGAGACCCAGTACTTC.

Sample share makes this clonotype medium-sized. The chain has TRBV6-5 and TRBJ1-2, with a weak D call TRBD1 (6 bases). CDR1 and CDR2 (germline): MNHEY, SVGAGI. V lost 7 bases and J lost 3, with 21 bases in between. The CDR3 is made up of 16 amino acids. The CDR3 sequence is CASTLNQGGWYYGYTF. The CDR3 DNA reads as TGTGCCAGCACCCTCAACCAAGGGGGTTGGTACTATGGCTACACCTTC.

The V and J genes are TRBV6-1 and TRBJ2-1, with D perhaps TRBD1 or TRBD2 (6 bases each). The CDR3 sequence is 13 residues long. Germline lookup yields CDR1 MNHNS and CDR2 SASEGT. The V end was cut by 6 bases, the J end by 5 bases, with 11 bases between. In nucleotides, the CDR3 is TGTGCCAGCAGATGGGGGGCCGACAATGAGCAGTTCTTC. Translating gives CASRWGADNEQFF.

In regard to this clonotype: The junction departs from the called germline gene at one end, perhaps through a read error. In DNA, the CDR3 is TGTGCCAGCAGTTTGGCGGGAAGCACGGATGCGCAGTATTTC. Its translation: CASSLAGSTDAQYF. J is TRBJ2-1 and V is TRBV27; maybe TRBD2 (6 bases). The CDR3 runs 14 residues. Germline V gene data show CDR1 as MNHEY and CDR2 as SMNVEV (reference sequence).

Concerning this clonotype itself: A junction boundary mismatches the germline segment, possibly from a read error. The gene calls are TRBV4-1 and TRBJ2-5; D assignment may be TRBD1 or TRBD2 (6 bases each). Germline loops: CDR1 MGHRA, CDR2 YSYEKL. This CDR3 region has 17 residues. CDR3 coding DNA: TGCGCCAGCAGCCAGCGGAACGGGGGCGGGAACGCAGAGACCCAGTATTTC. Its translation: CASSQRNGGGNAETQYF.

This clonotype is labeled medium-sized. The chain has TRBV11-2 and TRBJ2-1; 9 bases line up with TRBD1. V shed 3 bases, J shed 0 bases, and the junction held 3 bases outside the gene matches. This CDR3 is built from 16 residues. Germline V gene sequence: CDR1 SGHAT, CDR2 FQNNGV. The CDR3 DNA is TGTGCCAGCAGCTTCACAGGGGGCTTCTCCTACAATGAGCAGTTCTTC. The encoded protein is CASSFTGGFSYNEQFF.

This chain links TRBV25-1 with TRBJ2-1; D is ambiguous. The end of the DNA is better explained by TRBJ2-7, so the J call may be wrong. Germline lookup yields CDR1 MGHDK and CDR2 SYGVNS. This CDR3 is 12 amino acids long. This CDR3 reads CASSGNYYEQYF. DNA of the CDR3: TGTGCCAGCAGTGGGAACTACTACGAGCAGTACTTC.

In its sample, this clonotype was seen many times. This chain uses TRBV6-1 with TRBJ2-5; D gene ambiguous. The J call may be wrong; the DNA end is better matched by TRBJ2-7. There are 15 residues in the CDR3. Germline CDR1 is MNHNS and CDR2 is SASEGT. The CDR3 sequence: CASSEDYRSSYEQYF. CDR3 bases: TGTGCCAGCAGTGAAGACTACCGAAGCTCCTACGAGCAGTACTTC.

This clonotype is categorized as medium-sized. The chain combines TRBV7-2 with TRBJ2-2; a possible D gene is TRBD2 (5 bases). The CDR3 has 14 amino acids. From germline, CDR1 is SGHTA and CDR2 FQGNSA. V was cut by 2 bases and J by 4 bases, with 8 bases left in between. This CDR3 reads CASSLMRVTGELFF. In DNA, the CDR3 is TGTGCCAGCAGCTTAATGAGGGTCACCGGGGAGCTGTTTTTT.

As regards this clonotype: At one end, the junction sequence differs from germline, possibly due to a read error. This chain links TRBV10-1 with TRBJ2-3; no firm D call. The CDR3 loop spans 13 amino acids. Germline assignment: CDR1 WNHNN and CDR2 SYGVQD (reference sequence). CDR3 in amino acids: CATEREDQDTQYF. CDR3 coding DNA: TGCGCCACCGAACGCGAAGACCAAGATACCCAGTACTTT.

The chain carries TRBV27 and TRBJ2-3, with D maybe TRBD2 (6 bases). The CDR3 extends over 17 amino acids. The germline gives CDR1 MNHEY, CDR2 SMNVEV (reference sequence). V lost 3 bases to trimming and J lost 4 bases, with 20 bases between them. The DNA for the CDR3 is TGTGCCAGCAGTTTCAACCCTCTAGCGCTTGGGGCAGATACGCAGTATTTT. Protein product: CASSFNPLALGADTQYF.